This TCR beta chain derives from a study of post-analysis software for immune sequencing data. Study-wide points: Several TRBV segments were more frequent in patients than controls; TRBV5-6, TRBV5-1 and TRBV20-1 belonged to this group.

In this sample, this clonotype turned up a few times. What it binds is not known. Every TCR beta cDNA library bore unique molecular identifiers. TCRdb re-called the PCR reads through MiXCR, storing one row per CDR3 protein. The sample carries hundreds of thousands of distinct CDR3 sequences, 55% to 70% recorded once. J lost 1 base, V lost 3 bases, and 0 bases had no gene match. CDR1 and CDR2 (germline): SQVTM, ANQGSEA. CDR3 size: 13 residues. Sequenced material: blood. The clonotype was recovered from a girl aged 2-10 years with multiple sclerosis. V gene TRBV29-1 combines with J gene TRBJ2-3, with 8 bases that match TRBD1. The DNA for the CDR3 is TGCAGCGTTGAGGACAGGGGCACAGATACGCAGTATTTT. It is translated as CSVEDRGTDTQYF.